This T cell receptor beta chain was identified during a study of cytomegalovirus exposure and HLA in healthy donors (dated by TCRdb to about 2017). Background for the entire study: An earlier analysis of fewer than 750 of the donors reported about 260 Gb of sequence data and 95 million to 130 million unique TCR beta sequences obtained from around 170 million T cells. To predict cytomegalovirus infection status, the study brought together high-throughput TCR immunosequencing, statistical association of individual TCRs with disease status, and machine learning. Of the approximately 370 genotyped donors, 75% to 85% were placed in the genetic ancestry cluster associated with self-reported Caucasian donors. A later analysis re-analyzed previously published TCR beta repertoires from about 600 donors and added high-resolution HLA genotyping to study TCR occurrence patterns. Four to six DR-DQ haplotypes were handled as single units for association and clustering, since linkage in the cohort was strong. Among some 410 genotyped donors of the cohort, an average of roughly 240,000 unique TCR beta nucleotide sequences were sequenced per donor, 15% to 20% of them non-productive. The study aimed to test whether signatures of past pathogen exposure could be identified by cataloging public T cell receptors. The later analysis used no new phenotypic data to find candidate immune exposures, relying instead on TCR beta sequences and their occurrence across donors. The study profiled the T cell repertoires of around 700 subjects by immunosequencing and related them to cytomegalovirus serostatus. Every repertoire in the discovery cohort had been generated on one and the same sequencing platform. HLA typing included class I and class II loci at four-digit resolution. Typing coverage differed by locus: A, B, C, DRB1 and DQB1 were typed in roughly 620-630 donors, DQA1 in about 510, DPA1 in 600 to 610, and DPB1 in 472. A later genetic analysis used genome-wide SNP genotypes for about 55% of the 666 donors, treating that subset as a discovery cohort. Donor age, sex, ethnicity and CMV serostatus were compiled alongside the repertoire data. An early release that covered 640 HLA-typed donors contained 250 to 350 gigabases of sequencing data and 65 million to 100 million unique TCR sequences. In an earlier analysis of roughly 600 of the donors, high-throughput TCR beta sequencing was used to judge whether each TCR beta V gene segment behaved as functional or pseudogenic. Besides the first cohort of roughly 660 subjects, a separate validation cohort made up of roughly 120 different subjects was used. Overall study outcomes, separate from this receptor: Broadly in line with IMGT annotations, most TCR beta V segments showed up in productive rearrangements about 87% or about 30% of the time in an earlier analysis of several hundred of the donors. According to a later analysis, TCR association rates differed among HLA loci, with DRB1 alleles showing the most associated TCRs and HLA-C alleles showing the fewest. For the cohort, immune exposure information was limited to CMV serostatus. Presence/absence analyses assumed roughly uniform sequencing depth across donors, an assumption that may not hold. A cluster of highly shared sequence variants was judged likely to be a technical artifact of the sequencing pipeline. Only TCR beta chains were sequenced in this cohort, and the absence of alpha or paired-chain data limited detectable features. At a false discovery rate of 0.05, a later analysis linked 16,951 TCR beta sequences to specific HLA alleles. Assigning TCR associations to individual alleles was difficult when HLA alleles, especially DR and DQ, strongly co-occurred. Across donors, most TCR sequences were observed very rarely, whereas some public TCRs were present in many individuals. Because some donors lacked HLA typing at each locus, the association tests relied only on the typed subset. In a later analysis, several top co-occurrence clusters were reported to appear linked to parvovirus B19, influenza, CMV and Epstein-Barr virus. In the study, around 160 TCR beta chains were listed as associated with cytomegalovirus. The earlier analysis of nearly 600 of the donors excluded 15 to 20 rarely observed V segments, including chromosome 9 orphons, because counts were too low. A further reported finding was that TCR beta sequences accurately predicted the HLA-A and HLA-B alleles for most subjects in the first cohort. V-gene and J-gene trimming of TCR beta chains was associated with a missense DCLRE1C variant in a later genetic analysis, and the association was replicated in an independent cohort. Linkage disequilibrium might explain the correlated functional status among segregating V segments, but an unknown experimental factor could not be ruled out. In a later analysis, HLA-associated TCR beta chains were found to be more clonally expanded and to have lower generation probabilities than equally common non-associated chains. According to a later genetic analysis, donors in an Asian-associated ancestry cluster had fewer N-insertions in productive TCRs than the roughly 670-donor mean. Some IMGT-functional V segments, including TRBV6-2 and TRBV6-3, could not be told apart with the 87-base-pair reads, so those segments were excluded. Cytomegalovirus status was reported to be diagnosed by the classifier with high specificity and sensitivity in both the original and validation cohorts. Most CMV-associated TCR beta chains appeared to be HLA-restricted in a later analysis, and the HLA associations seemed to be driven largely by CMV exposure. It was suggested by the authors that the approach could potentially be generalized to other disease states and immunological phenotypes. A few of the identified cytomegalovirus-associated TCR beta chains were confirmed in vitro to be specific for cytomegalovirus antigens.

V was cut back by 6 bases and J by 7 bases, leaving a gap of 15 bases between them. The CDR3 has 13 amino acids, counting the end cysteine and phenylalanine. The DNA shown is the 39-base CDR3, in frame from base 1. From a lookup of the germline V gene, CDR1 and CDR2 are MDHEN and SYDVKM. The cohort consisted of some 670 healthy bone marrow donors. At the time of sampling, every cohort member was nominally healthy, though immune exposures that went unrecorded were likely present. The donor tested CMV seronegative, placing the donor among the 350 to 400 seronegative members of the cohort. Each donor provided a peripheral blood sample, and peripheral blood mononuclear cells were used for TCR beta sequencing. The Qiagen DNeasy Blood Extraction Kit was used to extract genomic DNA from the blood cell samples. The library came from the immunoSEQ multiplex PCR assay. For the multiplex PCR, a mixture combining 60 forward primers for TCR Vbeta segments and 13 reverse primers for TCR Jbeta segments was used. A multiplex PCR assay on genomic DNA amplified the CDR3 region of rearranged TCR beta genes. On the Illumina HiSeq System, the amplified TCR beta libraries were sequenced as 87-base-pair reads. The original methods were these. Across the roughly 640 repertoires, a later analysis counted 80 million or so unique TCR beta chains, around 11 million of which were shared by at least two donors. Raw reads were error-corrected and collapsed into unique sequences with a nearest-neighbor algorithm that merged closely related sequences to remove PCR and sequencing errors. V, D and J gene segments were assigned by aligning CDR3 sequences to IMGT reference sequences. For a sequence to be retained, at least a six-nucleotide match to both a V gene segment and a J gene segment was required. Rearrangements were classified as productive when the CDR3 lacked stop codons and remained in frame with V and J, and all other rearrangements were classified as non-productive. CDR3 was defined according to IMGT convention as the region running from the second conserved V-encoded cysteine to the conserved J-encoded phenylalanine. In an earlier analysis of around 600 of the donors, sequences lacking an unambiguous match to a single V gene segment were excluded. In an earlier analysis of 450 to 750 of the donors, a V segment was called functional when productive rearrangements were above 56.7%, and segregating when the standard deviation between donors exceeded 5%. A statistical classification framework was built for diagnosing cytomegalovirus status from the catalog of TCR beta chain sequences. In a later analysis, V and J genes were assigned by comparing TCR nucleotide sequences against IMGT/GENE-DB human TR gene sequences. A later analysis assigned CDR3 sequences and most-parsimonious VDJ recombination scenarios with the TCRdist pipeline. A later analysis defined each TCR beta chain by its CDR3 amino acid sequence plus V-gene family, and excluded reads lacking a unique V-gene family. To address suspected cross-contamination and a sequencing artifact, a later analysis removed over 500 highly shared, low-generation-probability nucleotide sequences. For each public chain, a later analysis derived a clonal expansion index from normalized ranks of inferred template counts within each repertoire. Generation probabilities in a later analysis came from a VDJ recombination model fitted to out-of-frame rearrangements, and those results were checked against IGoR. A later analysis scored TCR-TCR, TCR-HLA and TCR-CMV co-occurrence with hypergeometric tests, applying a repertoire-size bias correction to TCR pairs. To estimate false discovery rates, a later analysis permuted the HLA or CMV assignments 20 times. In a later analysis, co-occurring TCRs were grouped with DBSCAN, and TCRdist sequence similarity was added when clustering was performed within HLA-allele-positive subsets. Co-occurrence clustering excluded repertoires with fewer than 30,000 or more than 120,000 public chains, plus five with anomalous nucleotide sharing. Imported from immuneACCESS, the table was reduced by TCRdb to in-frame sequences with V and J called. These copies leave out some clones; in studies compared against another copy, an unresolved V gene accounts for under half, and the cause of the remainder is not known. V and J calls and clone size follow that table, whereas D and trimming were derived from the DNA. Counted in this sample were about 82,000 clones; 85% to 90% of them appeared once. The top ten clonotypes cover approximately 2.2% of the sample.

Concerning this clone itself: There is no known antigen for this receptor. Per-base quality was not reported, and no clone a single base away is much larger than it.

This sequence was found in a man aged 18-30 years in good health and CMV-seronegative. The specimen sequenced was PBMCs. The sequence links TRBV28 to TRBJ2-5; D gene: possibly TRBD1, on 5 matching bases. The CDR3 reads CASSIIPRGTQYF. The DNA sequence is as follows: TGTGCCAGCAGCATAATTCCTAGGGGGACCCAGTACTTC. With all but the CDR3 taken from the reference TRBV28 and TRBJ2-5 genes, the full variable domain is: DVKVTQSSRYLVKRTGEKVFLECVQDMDHENMFWYRQDPGLGLRLIYFSYDVKMKEKGDIPEGYSVSREKKERFSLILESASTNQTSMYLCASSIIPRGTQYFGPGTRLLVL.